This T cell receptor (beta chain) was recovered during a study of T cell changes during pregnancy in multiple sclerosis. Deletions cut 3 bases from V and 3 bases from J, with 11 bases between. The germline V gene encodes CDR1 MNHNS and CDR2 SASEGT. CDR3 length: 15 residues. Data came from immunoSEQ multiplex PCR; TCRdb stores just in-frame clones and leaves some out. The data contain tens of thousands of clones, roughly 90% of them singletons. The sequence was collected from a female donor in good health, enrolled as a control in a pregnancy study. This specimen consisted of peripheral blood, obtained in the first trimester of pregnancy. The rearrangement uses TRBV6-1 and TRBJ1-4; possibly TRBD1 for D (5 bases). The CDR3: CASSEGGAPNEKLFF. In DNA form, the CDR3 reads TGTGCCAGCAGTGAGGGCGGGGCGCCTAATGAAAAACTGTTTTTT.